The rows below give T cell receptor beta chains drawn from one sample of a study of T cell changes during pregnancy in multiple sclerosis. Data came from immunoSEQ multiplex PCR; TCRdb stores just in-frame clones and leaves some out. The repertoire includes 65,000 to 85,000 clones, 85% to 95% of them detected once, and around 0.27% sits in the top ten. The starting material was CD4+ T cells from peripheral blood mononuclear cells, obtained after pregnancy. These TCRs come from a female donor with multiple sclerosis, enrolled in a pregnancy study. The CDR3 runs from the conserved cysteine through the conserved F or W. The D gene is left open where the match is weak. Clone sizes are given selectively: once, few, many, or a class where the clone is expanded.

abundance	j_gene	d_gene	v_gene	CDR3aa	CDR3nt
NA	TRBJ1-2	NA	TRBV6-1	CASSEQEAGASGYTF	TGTGCCAGCAGTGAGCAGGAGGCAGGGGCTAGTGGCTACACCTTC
NA	TRBJ2-1	NA	TRBV6-5	CASSSTRASYNEQFF	TGTGCCAGCAGTTCCACTAGAGCCTCCTACAATGAGCAGTTCTTC
NA	TRBJ2-3	NA	TRBV9	CASGGRIPSTDTQYF	TGTGCCAGCGGAGGCAGAATCCCTAGCACAGATACGCAGTATTTT
NA	TRBJ1-1	TRBD1	TRBV5-1	CASSLADRALTEAFF	TGCGCCAGCAGCTTGGCGGACAGGGCTCTGACTGAAGCTTTCTTT
NA	TRBJ1-4	NA	TRBV6-5	CASRVGGVGEKLFF	TGTGCCAGCAGAGTTGGGGGGGTGGGGGAAAAACTGTTTTTT
NA	TRBJ1-5	NA	TRBV18	CASSHRDANQPQHF	TGTGCCAGCTCACACAGGGACGCCAATCAGCCCCAGCATTTT
NA	TRBJ2-2	TRBD2	TRBV19	CASSNLAGGQTGELFF	TGTGCCAGTAGTAACTTAGCGGGAGGGCAGACCGGGGAGCTGTTTTTT
NA	TRBJ2-1	NA	TRBV5-1	CASSLERHSEQFF	TGCGCCAGCAGCCTAGAAAGGCATTCCGAGCAGTTCTTC
NA	TRBJ2-3	NA	TRBV11-2	CASSSTRGGADTQYF	TGTGCCAGCAGCTCAACCCGAGGGGGGGCAGATACGCAGTATTTT
once	TRBJ1-4	NA	TRBV7-9	CASSLPVFEKLFF	TGTGCCAGCAGCTTACCGGTTTTTGAAAAACTGTTTTTT
once	TRBJ1-6	NA	TRBV2	CASTSPRSPLHF	TGTGCCAGCACGTCCCCCCGGTCACCCCTCCACTTT
NA	TRBJ1-1	TRBD1	TRBV14	CASSQWTGDNTEAFF	TGTGCCAGCAGCCAATGGACAGGGGATAACACTGAAGCTTTCTTT
NA	TRBJ1-1	NA	TRBV27	CASSFRVSTEAFF	TGTGCCAGCAGTTTCAGGGTGAGCACTGAAGCTTTCTTT
many	TRBJ2-2	NA	TRBV4-1	CASSQAGGFVGELFF	TGCGCCAGCAGCCAAGCGGGGGGCTTCGTCGGGGAGCTGTTTTTT
once	TRBJ2-5	NA	TRBV30	CAWSVPYAGIGQETQYF	TGTGCCTGGAGTGTACCGTATGCGGGGATTGGGCAAGAGACCCAGTACTTC
NA	TRBJ2-1	TRBD1	TRBV14	CASSQGLQGIVNEQFF	TGTGCCAGCAGCCAAGGATTACAGGGGATAGTAAATGAGCAGTTCTTC
NA	TRBJ2-1	TRBD1	TRBV7-9	CASSFAGTGGFPAYNEQFF	TGTGCCAGCAGCTTCGCCGGGACAGGGGGTTTCCCAGCCTACAATGAGCAGTTCTTC
few	TRBJ2-1	TRBD1	TRBV27	CASSPGTARLMRYNEQFF	TGTGCCAGCAGCCCCGGGACAGCCCGGCTTATGCGCTACAATGAGCAGTTCTTC
NA	TRBJ2-7	TRBD2	TRBV10-3	CAISGTSAEQYF	TGTGCCATCAGCGGGACTAGTGCCGAGCAGTACTTC
once	TRBJ1-2	NA	TRBV6-6	CASGGPGHNYGYTF	TGTGCCAGCGGGGGACCGGGACACAACTATGGCTACACCTTC
once	TRBJ1-5	TRBD1	TRBV4-2	CASSQTQGDQPQHF	TGTGCCAGCAGCCAGACGCAGGGGGATCAGCCCCAGCATTTT
NA	TRBJ1-5	TRBD1	TRBV19	CASLQGNQPQHF	TGTGCCAGCCTACAGGGGAATCAGCCCCAGCATTTT
NA	TRBJ2-7	TRBD1	TRBV27	CASSLTGSFNEQYF	TGTGCCAGCAGCCTGACAGGGTCTTTTAACGAGCAGTACTTC
NA	TRBJ1-1	TRBD1	TRBV6-1	CASSEVDRTVGGAFF	TGTGCCAGCAGTGAGGTGGACAGGACGGTCGGGGGAGCTTTCTTT
NA	TRBJ2-1	TRBD2	TRBV11-3	CASSVGLAGGNNEQFF	TGTGCCAGCAGCGTGGGACTAGCGGGGGGGAACAATGAGCAGTTCTTC
NA	TRBJ1-2	NA	TRBV25-1	CASSDSGRNHYGYTF	TGTGCCAGCAGTGACTCCGGGAGGAATCACTATGGCTACACCTTC
NA	TRBJ1-1	NA	TRBV9	CASSVQGHGTEAFF	TGTGCCAGCAGCGTACAGGGGCATGGTACTGAAGCTTTCTTT
NA	TRBJ1-2	TRBD1	TRBV7-2	CASSPTGDGYTF	TGTGCCAGCAGCCCGACAGGGGACGGCTACACCTTC
NA	TRBJ2-5	NA	TRBV28	CASSRLDRLLETQYF	TGTGCCAGCAGTCGCCTCGACAGACTCCTAGAGACCCAGTACTTC
NA	TRBJ2-7	TRBD1	TRBV7-2	CASSSISGTGMTYEQYF	TGTGCCAGCAGCTCTATTTCCGGGACAGGGATGACCTACGAGCAGTACTTC
NA	TRBJ1-5	NA	TRBV29-1	CSVEVGGSNQPQHF	TGCAGCGTTGAAGTCGGCGGTAGCAATCAGCCCCAGCATTTT
NA	TRBJ1-5	TRBD1	TRBV5-6	CASSSGGKRAQHF	TGTGCCAGCAGCTCAGGGGGGAAAAGGGCCCAGCATTTT
NA	TRBJ2-1	TRBD2	TRBV5-1	CASSLEGTSREQFF	TGCGCCAGCAGCTTGGAGGGGACTAGTCGTGAGCAGTTCTTC
NA	TRBJ1-5	TRBD1	TRBV6-5	CASSFSGTGAEPQHF	TGTGCCAGCAGTTTTTCAGGGACAGGGGCTGAGCCCCAGCATTTT
NA	TRBJ2-1	TRBD2	TRBV2	CASRVSSGSYNEQFF	TGTGCCAGCAGGGTTTCTAGCGGGTCCTACAATGAGCAGTTCTTC
NA	TRBJ1-6	NA	TRBV6-6	CASSSIGGSPLHF	TGTGCCAGCAGTTCGATCGGGGGATCACCCCTCCACTTT
NA	TRBJ1-5	NA	TRBV6-1	CASSEIGQGFQPQHF	TGTGCCAGCAGTGAAATAGGGCAGGGCTTTCAGCCCCAGCATTTT
NA	TRBJ1-1	NA	TRBV5-1	CASNRETTVSNTEAFF	TGCGCCAGCAACCGAGAGACGACAGTCTCGAACACTGAAGCTTTCTTT
NA	TRBJ1-3	NA	TRBV5-1	CASSLDIGNTIYF	TGCGCCAGCAGCTTGGACATTGGAAACACCATATATTTT
NA	TRBJ2-7	NA	TRBV28	CASSRPGTYYEQYF	TGTGCCAGCAGTCGGCCCGGGACATACTACGAGCAGTACTTC
NA	TRBJ2-5	TRBD2	TRBV6-1	CASRGLAGHQETQYF	TGTGCCAGCAGAGGACTAGCGGGCCACCAAGAGACCCAGTACTTC
NA	TRBJ2-1	TRBD1	TRBV5-1	CASSSTGDNEQFF	TGCGCCAGCAGCTCGACAGGGGACAATGAGCAGTTCTTC